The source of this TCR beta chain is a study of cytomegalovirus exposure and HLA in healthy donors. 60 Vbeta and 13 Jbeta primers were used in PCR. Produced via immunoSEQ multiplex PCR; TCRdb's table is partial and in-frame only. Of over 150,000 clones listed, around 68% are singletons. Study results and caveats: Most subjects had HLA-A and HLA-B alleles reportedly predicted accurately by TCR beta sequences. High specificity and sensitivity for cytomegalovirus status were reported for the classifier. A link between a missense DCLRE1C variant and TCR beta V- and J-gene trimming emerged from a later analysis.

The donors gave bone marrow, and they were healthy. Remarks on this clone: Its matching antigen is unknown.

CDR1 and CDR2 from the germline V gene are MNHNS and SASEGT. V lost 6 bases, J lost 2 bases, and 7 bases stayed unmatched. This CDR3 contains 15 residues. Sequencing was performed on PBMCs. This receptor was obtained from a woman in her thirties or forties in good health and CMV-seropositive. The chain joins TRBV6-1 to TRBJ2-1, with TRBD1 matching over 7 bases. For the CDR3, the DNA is TGTGCCAGCAGCCAAACAGGGGACCCCTACAATGAGCAGTTCTTC. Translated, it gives CASSQTGDPYNEQFF.